A selection of T cell receptor beta chains follows, all from one sample in a study of vaccination and CD4 T cells after COVID-19. No antigen has been assigned to these receptors. TCRdb reprocessed the PCR reads via MiXCR and lists one record per CDR3 protein. The profile shows about 6,300 distinct CDR3 sequences, approximately 33% of them singletons. Sequencing was done on a sample of CD4+ T cells from blood, cultured in vitro. Receptors originate from a human donor in good health. CDR3s include the opening cysteine and the closing phenylalanine or tryptophan. D genes are given only for firm matches. Clone size is shown for a subset of rows, as once, few, many or a class of expanded clone.

>few|TRBJ1-2|TRBV7-2|TRBD1
CASSLGGRGPGYTF
TGTGCCAGCAGCTTAGGAGGCAGGGGGCCTGGCTACACCTTC
>-|TRBJ2-3|TRBV5-4|-
CASSLFAGKDTQYF
TGTGCCAGCAGCTTGTTTGCGGGCAAAGATACGCAGTATTTT
>few|TRBJ2-7|TRBV7-2|TRBD1
CASSPLTGQGYYEQYF
TGTGCCAGCAGCCCCTTGACGGGACAGGGATACTACGAGCAGTACTTC
>-|TRBJ1-1|TRBV28|TRBD1
CASSLGGQGEGTEAFF
TGTGCCAGCAGTTTAGGAGGACAGGGGGAAGGCACTGAAGCTTTCTTT
>-|TRBJ2-2|TRBV20-1|-
CSAGQGSTGELFF
TGCAGTGCAGGCCAGGGCTCGACCGGGGAGCTGTTTTTT
>-|TRBJ2-5|TRBV29-1|TRBD1
CSTGQGETQYF
TGCAGCACGGGACAGGGAGAGACCCAGTACTTC
>few|TRBJ2-7|TRBV20-1|TRBD2
CSARDVGLAFYEQYF
TGCAGTGCTAGAGATGTAGGACTAGCGTTCTACGAGCAGTACTTC
>-|TRBJ2-1|TRBV2|-
CASSEGRSSYNEQFF
TGTGCCAGCAGTGAGGGACGGAGCTCCTACAATGAGCAGTTCTTC
>-|TRBJ2-1|TRBV7-3|TRBD2
CASSLPGGNEQFF
TGTGCCAGCAGCTTACCGGGAGGGAATGAGCAGTTCTTC
>-|TRBJ1-2|TRBV28|TRBD1
CASSPPDRGFYGYTF
TGTGCCAGCAGTCCGCCGGACAGGGGATTTTATGGCTACACCTTC
>few|TRBJ2-3|TRBV7-3|-
CASSIRRTDTQYF
TGTGCCAGCAGCATACGTAGGACAGATACGCAGTATTTT
>-|TRBJ1-4|TRBV7-9|TRBD1
CASSTWTGRATNEKLFF
TGTGCCAGCAGCACGTGGACAGGGAGGGCGACTAATGAAAAACTGTTTTTT
>-|TRBJ2-5|TRBV28|TRBD1
CASSKPGQRQETQYF
TGTGCCAGCAGCAAGCCGGGACAGCGACAAGAGACCCAGTACTTC
>-|TRBJ1-5|TRBV19|-
CARRSDRAGQPQHF
TGTGCCAGAAGGTCTGACCGGGCGGGGCAGCCCCAGCATTTT
>few|TRBJ2-7|TRBV6-2/TRBV6-3|-
CASPPDDVGEQYF
TGTGCCAGCCCACCGGATGACGTCGGGGAGCAGTACTTC
>once|TRBJ1-5|TRBV5-4|TRBD1
CASSSQGASNQPQHF
TGTGCCAGCAGCTCCCAGGGGGCGAGCAATCAGCCCCAGCATTTT
>few|TRBJ1-6|TRBV20-1|-
CSAPAPYNSPLHF
TGCAGTGCCCCGGCGCCCTATAATTCACCCCTCCACTTT
>few|TRBJ1-1|TRBV24-1|-
CATSDPARGETEAFF
TGTGCCACCAGTGATCCCGCGAGGGGGGAAACTGAAGCTTTCTTT
>-|TRBJ2-1|TRBV11-3|-
CASSPRGDLNNEQFF
TGTGCCAGCAGCCCCCGAGGGGACCTCAACAATGAGCAGTTCTTC
>-|TRBJ2-3|TRBV6-1|-
CASSQPGTDTQYF
TGTGCCAGCAGCCAGCCCGGGACAGATACGCAGTATTTT
>-|TRBJ2-1|TRBV3-1|TRBD2
CASSLTGLADNEQFF
TGTGCCAGCAGCCTAACGGGACTAGCGGACAATGAGCAGTTCTTC
>-|TRBJ1-1|TRBV6-5|TRBD1
CASSYGDSRGLNTEAFF
TGTGCCAGCAGTTACGGGGACAGCCGAGGGCTGAACACTGAAGCTTTCTTT
>-|TRBJ2-5|TRBV6-1|-
CASRPSDGWEQETQYF
TGTGCCAGCAGACCCAGTGATGGGTGGGAGCAGGAGACCCAGTACTTC
>few|TRBJ1-1|TRBV21-1|-
CASSPKGNTEAFF
TGTGCCAGCAGCCCAAAGGGGAACACTGAAGCTTTCTTT
>few|TRBJ1-2|TRBV6-1|-
CASSRGHPYGYTF
TGTGCCAGCAGTAGGGGACACCCCTATGGCTACACCTTC
>-|TRBJ1-1|TRBV7-2|-
CASSLGGLVEAFF
TGTGCCAGCAGCTTAGGGGGTTTGGTTGAAGCTTTCTTT
>few|TRBJ2-7|TRBV7-6|TRBD2
CASSLGLAGGSGSYEQYF
TGTGCCAGCAGCTTGGGACTAGCGGGAGGCTCGGGGTCCTACGAGCAGTACTTC
>-|TRBJ1-2|TRBV15|-
CATSREIAPFELNYGYTF
TGTGCCACCAGCAGAGAAATAGCACCATTCGAATTAAACTATGGCTACACCTTC